Each of the 15 T cell receptor beta chains below was sequenced from the same sample in a study of blood T cells in healthy people across ages. Alongside a J-beta primer mix, a sample-barcoded 5' primer served in a second PCR lasting roughly 7 to 12 cycles. TCRdb passed the 5' RACE reads through MiXCR, listing each CDR3 protein once. The data contain approximately 350,000 distinct CDR3 sequences, 50% to 60% of them singletons. The sequenced sample was blood. These receptors were taken from a man in his 60s in good health.

The chain is built from TRBV7-9 and TRBJ1-4, with D unclear. V lost 2 bases to trimming and J lost 8 bases, with 12 bases between them. Germline V gene data show CDR1 as SEHNR and CDR2 as FQNEAQ (reference sequence). This CDR3 spans 14 amino acids. In DNA, the CDR3 is TGTGCCAGCAGCTTACCCCAGGCCGGCGAAAAACTGTTTTTT. The encoded protein is CASSLPQAGEKLFF.

The V call is TRBV7-8, the J call TRBJ2-3; 7 bases are shared with TRBD1. After removal of 8 bases from V and 1 base from J, the junction contained 15 bases not matched to a gene. The germline V gene has CDR1 SGHVS and CDR2 FQNEAQ. This CDR3 is 17 amino acids long. Here the CDR3 reads CASGPGTVLSRTDTQYF. The CDR3 bases are TGTGCCAGCGGCCCCGGGACAGTTCTCTCTCGCACAGATACGCAGTATTTT.

The CDR3 is CASSLARHFTGANVLTF. The CDR3 bases are TGTGCCAGCAGCTTAGCGCGGCATTTTACTGGGGCCAACGTCCTGACTTTC. V usage is TRBV7-2 and J usage is TRBJ2-6; D uncertain. Germline CDR1 reads SGHTA; CDR2 reads FQGNSA. The ends were cut back, 0 bases at V and 2 bases at J, with 11 bases in the middle. The length of the CDR3 is 17 residues.

V usage is TRBV20-1 and J usage is TRBJ2-2; TRBD1 or TRBD2 may be the D gene (6 bases each). Germline CDR1 and CDR2: DFQATT and SNEGSKA (reference sequence). The V gene lost 2 bases and the J gene lost 3 bases, with 16 bases spanning the gap. CDR3 length: 16 residues. Here the CDR3 reads CSARRRGGGDTGELFF. Written as DNA, the CDR3 is TGCAGTGCTAGAAGAAGAGGGGGAGGAGACACCGGGGAGCTGTTTTTT.

The CDR3 spells CSATIAGNQETQYF. CDR3 bases: TGCAGTGCAACTATAGCGGGGAATCAAGAGACCCAGTACTTC. The chain couples TRBV20-1 to TRBJ2-5; 8 bases align to TRBD2. The V segment lost 6 bases and the J segment 2 bases; nucleotides outside the gene matches: 8. The CDR3 is 14 residues long. Germline lookup yields CDR1 DFQATT and CDR2 SNEGSKA (reference sequence).

This clonotype has a handful of counts. This chain joins TRBV12-3 or TRBV12-4 and TRBJ1-5, with D hard to call. With 1 base removed from V and 0 bases from J, the gap between germline ends came to 10 bases. This CDR3 comprises 16 residues. As DNA, the CDR3 is TGTGCCAGCAGTTTAGGAGGGCCAAATAGCAATCAGCCCCAGCATTTT. This codes for CASSLGGPNSNQPQHF.

This clonotype was counted only a few times. The CDR3 spells CSVEETGAYNEQFF. The CDR3 DNA sequence: TGCAGCGTTGAAGAGACGGGAGCCTACAATGAGCAGTTCTTC. This chain uses TRBV29-1 with TRBJ2-1, with D perhaps TRBD2 (6 bases). The V gene lost 0 bases and the J gene lost 2 bases, with 8 bases spanning the gap. This CDR3 comprises 14 residues. CDR1 SQVTM and CDR2 ANQGSEA come from the germline V gene.

The sample holds a few counts of this clonotype. The CDR3 DNA is TGCAGCACCCGGACAGGGGGCATGTGCGAGCAGTACTTC. Translation: CSTRTGGMCEQYF. The V and J genes are TRBV29-1 and TRBJ2-7, with 11 bases matching TRBD1. Trimming took 8 bases from V and 6 from J; bases not matched to a gene: 9. Germline CDR1 SQVTM, CDR2 ANQGSEA. The CDR3 covers 13 residues.

The genes are TRBV20-1 and TRBJ2-5; 10 positions agree with TRBD2. The CDR3 is made up of 14 amino acids. The germline gives CDR1 DFQATT, CDR2 SNEGSKA (reference sequence). V dropped 6 bases and J dropped 2; count of bases not matched to a gene: 6. DNA of the CDR3: TGCAGTGCGAGGACTAGCGGAGGTCAAGAGACCCAGTACTTC. Amino acid sequence: CSARTSGGQETQYF.

This chain connects TRBV7-2 to TRBJ2-7; a weak D match, TRBD1 (6 bases). Trimming took off 5 bases at V and 3 bases at J, with 14 bases between the two ends. The CDR3 extends over 14 amino acids. Looked up from germline, CDR1 is SGHTA and CDR2 is FQGNSA. The CDR3 loop is CASSLQGAVYEQYF. CDR3 coding DNA: TGTGCCAGCAGCCTACAGGGAGCAGTCTACGAGCAGTACTTC. Supplemented by reference TRBV7-2 and TRBJ2-7, the full variable domain reads GAGVSQSPSNKVTEKGKDVELRCDPISGHTALYWYRQSLGQGLEFLIYFQGNSAPDKSGLPSDRFSAERTGGSVSTLTIQRTQQEDSAVYLCASSLQGAVYEQYFGPGTRLTVT.

This clonotype was picked up many times. This sequence joins TRBV6-5 and TRBJ2-6, with D perhaps TRBD1 (6 bases). The germline V gene encodes CDR1 MNHEY and CDR2 SVGAGI. V lost 6 bases and J 2 bases, leaving 11 bases between the germline ends. CDR3 length: 15 residues. This chain's CDR3 is CASRPSGAGANVLTF. The CDR3 DNA is TGTGCCAGCAGGCCATCAGGGGCTGGGGCCAACGTCCTGACTTTC.

Turning to this clonotype: The junction shows a germline mismatch at one end, possibly a read error. The V gene is TRBV7-9, the J gene TRBJ2-1; the match to TRBD2 covers 10 bases. CDR1 and CDR2 from the germline V gene are SEHNR and FQNEAQ (reference sequence). CDR3 length: 18 amino acids. CDR3 protein: CASSPKIRLAGADNEQFF. In DNA, the CDR3 is TGTGCCAGCAGCCCAAAAATCCGCCTAGCGGGAGCCGACAACGAGCAGTTCTTC. The variable domain in full, with the rest retrieved from reference TRBV7-9 and TRBJ2-1, is DTGVSQNPRHKITKRGQNVTFRCDPISEHNRLYWYRQTLGQGPEFLTYFQNEAQLEKSRLLSDRFSAERPKGSFSTLEIQRTEQGDSAMYLCASSPKIRLAGADNEQFFGPGTRLTVL.

The chain uses TRBV20-1 and TRBJ1-2; 7 bases line up with TRBD1. Germline CDR1 is DFQATT and CDR2 is SNEGSKA (reference sequence). The CDR3 contains 14 residues. The V gene end was trimmed by 5 bases and the J gene end by 2 bases; junction bases not matched to a gene: 8. The DNA for the CDR3 is TGCAGTGCTCCCCCCAGGACAGGAAACTATGGCTACACCTTC. Protein: CSAPPRTGNYGYTF.

This chain joins TRBV3-1 and TRBJ1-2; D might be TRBD1 (5 bases). CDR3 length: 13 residues. CDR1 and CDR2 (germline): LGHDT, YNNKEL (reference sequence). Trimming cost V 4 bases and J 6 bases, with 12 bases left between them. In DNA, the CDR3 is TGTGCCAGCAGCCCGGCGGGGGTTGATGGCTACACCTTC. Protein product: CASSPAGVDGYTF.

CDR3 sequence: CASSRNRGAEAFF. CDR3 DNA sequence: TGTGCCAGCAGCCGAAACAGGGGCGCTGAAGCTTTCTTT. The J gene is TRBJ1-1, the V gene TRBV11-2; 7 positions match TRBD1. The CDR3 sequence is 13 residues long. Germline values: CDR1 SGHAT, CDR2 FQNNGV. The ends lost 5 bases at V and 6 bases at J; junction bases unmatched: 6.